This paragraph covers one T cell receptor (beta chain) sequence. What it binds is unknown. This specimen comes from a study of shared clonotypes between healthy human individuals. Study observations and caveats: Naive subsets, compared against memory subsets, generally had larger estimated richness values.

This CDR3 is built from 14 residues. The germline CDR1 and CDR2 sequences are GTSNPN and SVGIG (reference sequence). The J segment lost 8 bases and the V segment lost 4 bases, leaving 12 bases of the junction unmatched. Sequenced by immunoSEQ multiplex PCR; TCRdb stores in-frame clones only, minus some. The repertoire holds more than 500,000 clones, with around 95% as singletons. V and J are TRBV30 and TRBJ1-1; 8 nucleotides agree with TRBD1. The sequence came from a woman in her twenties or thirties in good health. Sequenced input: naive CD4+ T cells sorted from blood. Noted subset: CD45RA+ positively selected. CDR3 protein: CAWTLQGARGEAFF. CDR3 nucleotide sequence: TGTGCCTGGACACTCCAGGGGGCGCGAGGGGAAGCTTTCTTT.